Below, 20 T cell receptor beta chains from the same sample are listed, as sequenced in a study of T cell responses to AZD1222 COVID-19 vaccine. Data came from immunoSEQ multiplex PCR; TCRdb stores just in-frame clones and leaves some out. The repertoire holds some 120,000 clones, with about nine tenths as singletons. Specimen: peripheral blood, collected on day 0 of AZD1222 vaccination. Receptors originate from an adult in good health.

The rearrangement joins TRBV19 to TRBJ1-3; D not resolved. Germline V gene sequence: CDR1 LNHDA, CDR2 SQIVND (reference sequence). V was clipped by 1 base and J by 0 bases, with 7 bases between them. This CDR3 is 15 amino acids long. As DNA, the CDR3 is TGTGCCAGTAGTATAGGGCGGCGCTCTGGAAACACCATATATTTT. It yields the protein CASSIGRRSGNTIYF.

The chain combines TRBV28 with TRBJ2-1; 8 positions match TRBD2. The ends lost 3 bases at V and 0 bases at J; junction bases unmatched: 7. The CDR3 totals 17 residues. The germline CDR1 and CDR2 sequences are MDHEN and SYDVKM. The DNA for the CDR3 is TGTGCCAGCAGTTTGCGGACGCTAGCGGGCTCCTACAATGAGCAGTTCTTC. It yields the protein CASSLRTLAGSYNEQFF.

The genes are TRBV13 and TRBJ2-7, with 12 positions matching TRBD2. J lost 3 bases, V lost 5 bases, and 5 bases had no gene match. Germline assignment: CDR1 PRHDT and CDR2 FYEKMQ (reference sequence). CDR3 size: 15 residues. The CDR3 coding sequence is TGTGCCAGCAGCCAAACTAGCGGGGGGTTCTACGAGCAGTACTTC. This translates into CASSQTSGGFYEQYF. The full variable domain, its missing parts supplied by reference TRBV13 and TRBJ2-7, is AAGVIQSPRHLIKEKRETATLKCYPIPRHDTVYWYQQGPGQDPQFLISFYEKMQSDKGSIPDRFSAQQFSDYHSELNMSSLELGDSALYFCASSQTSGGFYEQYFGPGTRLTVT.

The V gene is TRBV1, the J gene TRBJ1-2; the D segment call TRBD1 is taken from the table without a DNA check. TRBV1 is assigned pseudogene status. There are 14 residues in the CDR3. CDR3 nucleotides: TGCACCAGCAATTACGGGACAACTAACTATGGCTACACCTTC. It is translated as CTSNYGTTNYGYTF.

The rearrangement uses TRBV7-9 and TRBJ1-5, with D maybe TRBD1 (5 bases). Germline V gene lookup returns CDR1 SEHNR and CDR2 FQNEAQ (reference sequence). Trimming pared 6 bases from V and 5 bases from J, leaving 14 bases between. The CDR3 totals 14 residues. The CDR3 sequence is CASSLPGGDQPQHF. CDR3 coding DNA: TGTGCCAGCAGTTTGCCGGGGGGGGATCAGCCCCAGCATTTT.

V usage is TRBV28 and J usage is TRBJ2-6; D unresolved. The germline gives CDR1 MDHEN, CDR2 SYDVKM. The V end lost 11 bases, the J end lost 4 bases, and 9 bases lay between the germline ends. This CDR3 has 12 residues. The CDR3 DNA reads as TGTGCCGTACGATCCGGGGCCAACGTCCTGACTTTC. This gives the protein CAVRSGANVLTF. The full variable domain, its missing parts supplied by reference TRBV28 and TRBJ2-6, is DVKVTQSSRYLVKRTGEKVFLECVQDMDHENMFWYRQDPGLGLRLIYFSYDVKMKEKGDIPEGYSVSREKKERFSLILESASTNQTSMYLCAVRSGANVLTFGAGSRLTVL.

The CDR3 spells CASSCHRDRGGEKLFF. CDR3 in DNA: TGTGCCAGCAGCTGTCACCGGGACAGGGGAGGTGAAAAACTGTTTTTT. The chain employs TRBV12-1 and TRBJ1-4; the table's D call TRBD1 went unverified against the DNA. TRBV12-1 is flagged as a pseudogene. The CDR3 extends over 16 amino acids.

The V gene is TRBV27, the J gene TRBJ2-7, with 11 bases lining up with TRBD1. The CDR3 has 13 residues. The junction had 11 bases not matched to a gene; V was cut back by 10 bases and J by 9 bases. The germline CDR1 and CDR2 sequences are MNHEY and SMNVEV (reference sequence). CDR3: CATRDRGFTVQYF. In DNA form, the CDR3 reads TGTGCCACCCGGGACAGGGGGTTTACTGTGCAGTACTTC.

The chain uses TRBV7-9 and TRBJ2-7; no definite D call. The ends were cut back, 5 bases at V and 3 bases at J, with 17 bases in the middle. The CDR3 length is 15 residues. CDR1 and CDR2 from the germline V gene are SEHNR and FQNEAQ (reference sequence). The CDR3 DNA is TGTGCCAGCAGCCCCCCCACGGTCCCAGGCTACGAGCAGTACTTC. This gives the protein CASSPPTVPGYEQYF. The variable domain in full, completed from reference TRBV7-9 and TRBJ2-7, reads DTGVSQNPRHKITKRGQNVTFRCDPISEHNRLYWYRQTLGQGPEFLTYFQNEAQLEKSRLLSDRFSAERPKGSFSTLEIQRTEQGDSAMYLCASSPPTVPGYEQYFGPGTRLTVT.

The rearrangement joins TRBV28 to TRBJ1-1; D is perhaps TRBD1 (6 bases). CDR1 and CDR2 from the germline V gene are MDHEN and SYDVKM. This CDR3 is 15 amino acids long. V lost 5 bases, J lost 0 bases, and 13 bases lay in between. In nucleotides, the CDR3 is TGTGCCAGCAGTCCCCTAAAGGGGGTGAACACTGAAGCTTTCTTT. This encodes CASSPLKGVNTEAFF.

The chain employs TRBV5-8 and TRBJ2-5; 11 nucleotides align to TRBD1. Per germline, CDR1 SGHTS and CDR2 YDEGEE. The V gene end was trimmed by 4 bases and the J gene end by 1 base; junction bases not matched to a gene: 6. The CDR3 spans 16 residues. The CDR3 here is CASSLRDRGFQETQYF. DNA of the CDR3: TGTGCCAGCAGCCTCCGGGACAGGGGGTTCCAAGAGACCCAGTACTTC.

The V call is TRBV19, the J call TRBJ2-7; 11 nucleotides align to TRBD2. Germline V gene lookup returns CDR1 LNHDA and CDR2 SQIVND (reference sequence). CDR3 size: 15 residues. Trimming at V came to 4 bases and at J to 5 bases, leaving 7 bases not matched to a gene. CDR3 loop: CASSTLAGGPHEQYF. Written as DNA, the CDR3 is TGTGCCAGTAGTACTCTAGCGGGAGGCCCCCACGAGCAGTACTTC. Full variable domain (remainder filled in from reference TRBV19 and TRBJ2-7): DGGITQSPKYLFRKEGQNVTLSCEQNLNHDAMYWYRQDPGQGLRLIYYSQIVNDFQKGDIAEGYSVSREKKESFPLTVTSAQKNPTAFYLCASSTLAGGPHEQYFGPGTRLTVT.

The chain combines TRBV19 with TRBJ2-6; possibly TRBD1 for D (6 bases). Germline lookup yields CDR1 LNHDA and CDR2 SQIVND (reference sequence). The CDR3 extends over 15 amino acids. The V gene lost 6 bases and the J gene lost 0 bases, with 9 bases spanning the gap. The CDR3 bases are TGTGCCAGTAGGCAGGGGTCCTCTGGGGCCAACGTCCTGACTTTC. It yields the protein CASRQGSSGANVLTF.

The DNA of the CDR3 is TGCGCCAGCGACCGGGACAGGATCACAGATACGCAGTATTTT. Protein product: CASDRDRITDTQYF. The chain uses TRBV5-1 and TRBJ2-3, with 8 nucleotides matching TRBD1. Germline lookup yields CDR1 SGHRS and CDR2 YFSETQ. Trimming removed 7 bases from V and 2 bases from J; junction bases left unmatched: 6. The CDR3 sequence is 14 residues long.

The chain couples TRBV12-3 or TRBV12-4 to TRBJ1-1, with D hard to call. The CDR3 covers 12 residues. Trimming removed 1 base from V and 4 bases from J, with 4 bases in between. CDR3 loop: CASSLVLTEAFF. DNA of the CDR3: TGTGCCAGCAGTTTAGTCCTCACTGAAGCTTTCTTT.

The V gene is TRBV29-1, the J gene TRBJ1-3; no clear D. V was cut by 7 bases and J by 4 bases, with 17 bases left in between. The germline gives CDR1 SQVTM, CDR2 ANQGSEA. The CDR3 spans 14 residues. The CDR3 DNA sequence: TGCAGCGGCCAGGTGGAACCTTTCGGAAACACCATATATTTT. This sequence encodes CSGQVEPFGNTIYF.

The rearrangement links TRBV7-2 to TRBJ1-2; 8 bases fit TRBD1. The CDR3 contains 14 residues. V trimming: 6 bases; J trimming: 4 bases; junction bases outside the gene matches: 7. Germline V lookup: CDR1 SGHTA, CDR2 FQGNSA. CDR3 residues: CASSTDTGGYGYTF. The DNA of the CDR3 is TGTGCCAGCAGTACAGACACAGGGGGCTATGGCTACACCTTC. Full variable domain (outside the CDR3, taken from reference TRBV7-2 and TRBJ1-2): GAGVSQSPSNKVTEKGKDVELRCDPISGHTALYWYRQSLGQGLEFLIYFQGNSAPDKSGLPSDRFSAERTGGSVSTLTIQRTQQEDSAVYLCASSTDTGGYGYTFGSGTRLTVV.

The chain joins TRBV4-1 to TRBJ2-7, with 10 bases that match TRBD1. This CDR3 region has 14 residues. J gave up 6 bases and V 3 bases, and 5 bases lay outside the gene matches. Germline values: CDR1 MGHRA, CDR2 YSYEKL. This CDR3 reads CASSQGQGYGEQYF. CDR3 DNA: TGCGCCAGCAGCCAGGGACAGGGGTACGGCGAGCAGTACTTC.

The chain uses TRBV2 and TRBJ1-5; TRBD1 matches 8 bases. The CDR3 has 15 amino acids. V was pared by 3 bases and J by 9 bases, with 10 bases of the junction left unmatched. Germline assignment: CDR1 SNHLY and CDR2 FYNNEI. CDR3 amino acids: CASSERQGALGPQHF. For the CDR3, the DNA is TGTGCCAGCAGTGAGCGGCAGGGGGCTCTAGGGCCCCAGCATTTT. Complete variable domain (other parts from reference TRBV2 and TRBJ1-5): EPEVTQTPSHQVTQMGQEVILRCVPISNHLYFYWYRQILGQKVEFLVSFYNNEISEKSEIFDDQFSVERPDGSNFTLKIRSTKLEDSAMYFCASSERQGALGPQHFGDGTRLSIL.

The genes are TRBV7-2 and TRBJ2-7, with a tentative D call TRBD2 (5 bases). Germline CDR1 reads SGHTA; CDR2 reads FQGNSA. CDR3 length: 15 amino acids. V shed 5 bases and J shed 2 bases, with 16 bases lying between them. CDR3 nucleotides: TGTGCCAGCAGCGCCCGGACTGGAATTACCTACGAGCAGTACTTC. Translating gives CASSARTGITYEQYF.